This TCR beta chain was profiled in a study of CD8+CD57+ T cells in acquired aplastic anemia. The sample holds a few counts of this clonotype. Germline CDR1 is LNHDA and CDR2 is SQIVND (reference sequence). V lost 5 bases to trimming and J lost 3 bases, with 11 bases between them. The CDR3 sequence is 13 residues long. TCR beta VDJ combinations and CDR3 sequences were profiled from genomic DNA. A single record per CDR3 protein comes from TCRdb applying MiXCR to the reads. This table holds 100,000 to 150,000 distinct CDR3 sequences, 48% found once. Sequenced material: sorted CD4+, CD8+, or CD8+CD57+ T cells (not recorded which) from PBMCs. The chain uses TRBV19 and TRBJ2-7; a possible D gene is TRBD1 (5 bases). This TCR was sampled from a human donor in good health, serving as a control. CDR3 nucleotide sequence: TGTGCCAGTAGTCAACAGGCATTCTACGAGCAGTACTTC. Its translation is CASSQQAFYEQYF. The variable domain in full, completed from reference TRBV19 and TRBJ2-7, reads DGGITQSPKYLFRKEGQNVTLSCEQNLNHDAMYWYRQDPGQGLRLIYYSQIVNDFQKGDIAEGYSVSREKKESFPLTVTSAQKNPTAFYLCASSQQAFYEQYFGPGTRLTVT.